The 10 T cell receptor beta chains in this list originate from one sample, sequenced in a study of cytomegalovirus exposure and HLA in healthy donors. Use of 60 Vbeta and 13 Jbeta primers characterized the PCR. Assay: immunoSEQ multiplex PCR; the TCRdb copy retains only in-frame clones and omits some. The sample lists about 180,000 clones, almost 85% occurring once. The sequencing sample was made of PBMCs. The receptor set was obtained from a woman between 45 and 60 years old in good health and CMV-seronegative.

The chain is built from TRBV29-1 and TRBJ2-1; 8 bases fit TRBD1. The CDR3 is made up of 13 amino acids. Trimming cost V 8 bases and J 1 base; bases outside gene matches: 4. Germline V gene lookup returns CDR1 SQVTM and CDR2 ANQGSEA. CDR3 protein: CSKTGDSYNEQFF. The DNA of the CDR3 is TGCAGCAAGACAGGGGATTCCTACAATGAGCAGTTCTTC.

The J gene is TRBJ2-5, the V gene TRBV5-1; D is uncertain. CDR1 is SGHRS and CDR2 is YFSETQ in the germline V gene. V was cut by 0 bases and J by 5 bases, with 8 bases left in between. This CDR3 contains 13 residues. CDR3 protein: CASSLALGETQYF. In DNA, the CDR3 is TGCGCCAGCAGCTTGGCACTCGGGGAGACCCAGTACTTC.

J is TRBJ1-1 and V is TRBV6-5; D not resolved. The CDR3 loop spans 16 amino acids. CDR1 is MNHEY and CDR2 is SVGAGI in the germline V gene. The germline V and J ends were trimmed by 0 bases and 0 bases, with 11 bases remaining between them. The CDR3 loop reads CASSYSKGGLNTEAFF. The DNA of the CDR3 is TGTGCCAGCAGTTACTCGAAGGGAGGGCTGAACACTGAAGCTTTCTTT.

The chain recombines TRBV5-1 with TRBJ2-5, with TRBD1 identical over 9 bases. The end of the DNA is better explained by TRBJ2-7, so the J call may be wrong. The CDR3 has 14 amino acids. Germline CDR1 reads SGHRS; CDR2 reads YFSETQ. Here the CDR3 DNA reads TGCGCCAGCAGCTCGGGACAGGGACTCTACGAGCAGTACTTC. Amino acids: CASSSGQGLYEQYF.

The chain combines TRBV6-6 with TRBJ2-7; tentative D call: TRBD2 (6 bases). Trimming removed 7 bases from V and 6 bases from J, with 19 bases in between. The CDR3 runs to 14 residues. The germline V gene has CDR1 MNHNY and CDR2 SVGAGI (reference sequence). Here the CDR3 reads CASIGGPPPGEQYF. The CDR3 region has the DNA TGTGCCAGCATCGGGGGACCCCCTCCGGGCGAGCAGTACTTC.

The V gene is TRBV7-9, the J gene TRBJ2-7; 13 positions agree with TRBD2. The CDR3 is 17 amino acids. Germline trimming cut 1 base from V and 3 bases from J; bases unmatched to any gene: 6. Germline loops: CDR1 SEHNR, CDR2 FQNEAQ (reference sequence). The chain's CDR3 is CASSLVTGLAGNYEQYF. The CDR3 coding sequence is TGTGCCAGCAGCTTAGTAACGGGACTAGCGGGAAACTACGAGCAGTACTTC. Using reference TRBV7-9 and TRBJ2-7 for the parts outside the CDR3, the full variable domain is DTGVSQNPRHKITKRGQNVTFRCDPISEHNRLYWYRQTLGQGPEFLTYFQNEAQLEKSRLLSDRFSAERPKGSFSTLEIQRTEQGDSAMYLCASSLVTGLAGNYEQYFGPGTRLTVT.

The chain employs TRBV13 and TRBJ2-7, with 10 bases matching TRBD2. The J segment lost 3 bases and the V segment lost 0 bases, leaving 8 bases of the junction unmatched. The CDR3 is 17 amino acids. The germline V gene encodes CDR1 PRHDT and CDR2 FYEKMQ (reference sequence). The CDR3 reads CASSLGSLAGDYYEQYF. DNA for the CDR3: TGTGCCAGCAGCTTAGGATCCCTAGCGGGGGACTACTACGAGCAGTACTTC.

This rearrangement joins TRBV4-3 to TRBJ1-4; D not certain. The last part of the DNA fits TRBJ2-2 better; the J call may be wrong. The germline gives CDR1 LGHNA, CDR2 YSLEER. CDR3 size: 13 residues. The CDR3 DNA is TGCGCCAGCAGCCGGAATTTCGGGGGGGAGCTGTTTTTT. Its translation is CASSRNFGGELFF.

The chain has TRBV6-4 and TRBJ2-1; 10 nucleotides line up with TRBD2. This CDR3 region has 13 residues. Per germline, CDR1 MRHNA and CDR2 SNTAGT. V trimming: 5 bases; J trimming: 6 bases; junction bases outside the gene matches: 1. The CDR3 DNA sequence: TGTGCCAGCAGTAGCGGGGGGGCCAATGAGCAGTTCTTC. As protein: CASSSGGANEQFF.

The chain links TRBV5-1 to TRBJ2-1, with a possible D match to TRBD1 (6 bases). The V gene lost 2 bases and the J gene lost 4 bases, with 7 bases spanning the gap. The CDR3 runs 13 residues. The germline V gene encodes CDR1 SGHRS and CDR2 YFSETQ. The CDR3, as DNA: TGCGCCAGCAGCTTTGGACAGTACAATGAGCAGTTCTTC. Translated: CASSFGQYNEQFF.